Following are 6 T cell receptor beta chains from one sample sequenced in a study of blood T cell repertoires in COVID-19 (dated by TCRdb to 2020 to 2022). To prepare the library, the immunoSEQ multiplex PCR assay was applied. TCRdb carries this immuneACCESS record with in-frame sequences only. Its versions omit some clonotypes, under half of them owing to an unresolved V gene in the studies checked, with the rest unexplained. The sample includes under 150,000 clones, with around 80% observed a single time. The ten largest clones capture about 5% of the sample. The specimen sequenced was peripheral blood. The receptor source for this set is a woman between 50 and 59 years old with acute or convalescent COVID-19.

The rearrangement joins TRBV18 to TRBJ2-5; 7 bases align to TRBD1. The CDR3 extends over 14 amino acids. Germline trimming cut 4 bases from V and 5 bases from J; bases unmatched to any gene: 7. In germline, CDR1 is KGHSH, CDR2 LQKENI. The CDR3 here is CASSRDRDSETQYF. The CDR3 nucleotides are TGTGCCAGCTCACGTGACAGGGATTCGGAGACCCAGTACTTC.

The chain combines TRBV5-1 with TRBJ2-1; 14 nucleotides agree with TRBD2. This CDR3 comprises 18 residues. Trimming removed 4 bases from V and 5 bases from J; junction bases left unmatched: 11. Germline values: CDR1 SGHRS, CDR2 YFSETQ. The CDR3: CASSQRKGLAGDHNEQFF. Written as DNA, the CDR3 is TGCGCCAGCAGCCAACGCAAGGGACTAGCGGGGGACCACAATGAGCAGTTCTTC.

This chain connects TRBV6-2 or TRBV6-3 to TRBJ1-6; 9 nucleotides agree with TRBD1. The CDR3 contains 15 residues. With 4 bases clipped from V and 8 bases from J, the junction kept 6 bases outside the gene matches. Germline V gives CDR1 MNHEY, CDR2 SVGEGT. The DNA for the CDR3 is TGTGCCAGCAGTTGGACAGGGGCTGCGGATTCACCCCTCCACTTT. The encoded protein is CASSWTGAADSPLHF.

The V and J genes are TRBV14 and TRBJ1-6; possible D gene TRBD1, 6 bases. Trimming cost V 5 bases and J 2 bases, with 16 bases left between them. Germline V CDR1 and CDR2: SGHDN, FVKESK. The CDR3 extends over 17 amino acids. The CDR3 DNA is TGTGCCAGCAGCGACCTTGCGGGGGCACCCTATAATTCACCCCTCCACTTT. Translated, it gives CASSDLAGAPYNSPLHF.

This clone has a handful of counts. The V gene is TRBV7-6, the J gene TRBJ2-1; 8 bases are a match to TRBD2. Germline CDR1 is SGHVS and CDR2 is FNYEAQ. V was pared by 4 bases and J by 9 bases, with 14 bases of the junction left unmatched. The length of the CDR3 is 16 residues. The DNA of the CDR3 is TGTGCCAGCAGCTCCGACCAGGGACTAGTTATCGGTGAGCAGTTCTTC. Translated: CASSSDQGLVIGEQFF.

The chain joins TRBV25-1 to TRBJ1-5, with D unresolved. Germline V gene sequence: CDR1 MGHDK, CDR2 SYGVNS. The length of the CDR3 is 12 residues. V lost 5 bases to trimming and J lost 5 bases, with 7 bases between them. DNA of the CDR3: TGTGCCAGCAGTTACATGGATCAGCCCCAGCATTTT. It codes for CASSYMDQPQHF.